These T cell receptor beta chains were read from a single sample in a study of blood T cell repertoires in COVID-19. Method: immunoSEQ multiplex PCR; TCRdb's copy keeps in-frame clones and lacks some. The sample lists about 130,000 clones, approximately 90% occurring once. Sequences were obtained from peripheral blood. The source is a man in his fifties or sixties with acute or convalescent COVID-19. Each CDR3 is given with its conserved first and last residue. A D gene is named only where the DNA matches it firmly. The size entry is marked missing in some rows and otherwise reads once, few, many or a size class.

length	J	D	size	V	DNA	CDR3
13	TRBJ1-1	-	-	TRBV11-2	TGTGCCAGCAGCCAGGGGTCGTACACTGAAGCTTTCTTT	CASSQGSYTEAFF
16	TRBJ2-1	TRBD2	-	TRBV24-1	TGTGCCACCAGTGATTCCCGACTAGCGAGAACGGATGAGCAGTTCTTC	CATSDSRLARTDEQFF
14	TRBJ1-3	TRBD1	-	TRBV18	TGTGCCAGCTCTCCGACAGGGGAGCTAAACACCATATATTTT	CASSPTGELNTIYF
13	TRBJ1-2	TRBD1	-	TRBV28	TGTGCCAGCATTGAACAGGGGATCAGCGGCTACACCTTC	CASIEQGISGYTF
15	TRBJ1-5	-	few	TRBV7-9	TGTGCCAGCAGCTTAGGAGATACAGGGATACAGCCCCAGCATTTT	CASSLGDTGIQPQHF
15	TRBJ1-1	TRBD1	-	TRBV9	TGTGCCAGCAGCGTAGGATCAGACAGGGTATCTGAAGCTTTCTTT	CASSVGSDRVSEAFF
14	TRBJ1-1	TRBD1	-	TRBV2	TGTGCCAGCTACAGGGGGCTTGCGAACACTGAAGCTTTCTTT	CASYRGLANTEAFF
14	TRBJ1-5	TRBD1	-	TRBV2	TGTGCCAGCGGAGAGACAGGGGGCATTCAGCCCCAGCATTTT	CASGETGGIQPQHF
13	TRBJ2-1	-	-	TRBV2	TGTGCCAGCAGCGCGCCCTTCTTAGATGAGCAGTTCTTC	CASSAPFLDEQFF
14	TRBJ2-7	TRBD2	-	TRBV6-5	TGTGCCAGCAGTTACGCGGGGGGGGAGGGCGAGCAGTACTTC	CASSYAGGEGEQYF
14	TRBJ2-7	TRBD1	-	TRBV11-1	TGTGCCAGCAGCTCCCGGGACAGGAAATACGAGCAGTACTTC	CASSSRDRKYEQYF
14	TRBJ1-2	TRBD1	-	TRBV5-6	TGTGCCAGCAGCCGCGTGGACAGGGGCTATGGCTACACCTTC	CASSRVDRGYGYTF
16	TRBJ2-6	-	once	TRBV5-1	TGCGCCAGCAGCTTGCCTGATACGGGTGGGGCCAACGTCCTGACTTTC	CASSLPDTGGANVLTF
16	TRBJ1-1	-	-	TRBV14	TGTGCCAGCAGCCAAGAAGCCAGGGCTTTATCCACTGAAGCTTTCTTT	CASSQEARALSTEAFF
18	TRBJ2-3	-	-	TRBV30	TGTGCCTGGAGTGCCTGGTTGGGTGGGGGCCTTAACACAGATACGCAGTATTTT	CAWSAWLGGGLNTDTQYF
16	TRBJ2-7	TRBD2	few	TRBV7-9	TGTGCCAGCAGCTTAGCGTGGGGGGGACTAGCTCACGAGCAGTACTTC	CASSLAWGGLAHEQYF
15	TRBJ2-7	TRBD1	-	TRBV7-2	TGTGCCAGCAGCTTTCGGACAGGGGGAGCCTACGAGCAGTACTTC	CASSFRTGGAYEQYF
15	TRBJ1-1	-	-	TRBV4-2	TGTGCCAGCAGCCAAGTGAGGGCCGCGACCACTGAAGCTTTCTTT	CASSQVRAATTEAFF
14	TRBJ2-3	-	-	TRBV5-4	TGTGCCAGCAGCGGACGAGAGGGAACAGATACGCAGTATTTT	CASSGREGTDTQYF
16	TRBJ2-4	TRBD1	-	TRBV28	TGTGCCAGCAGTTCTAGGGGGCCGGGAGCCAAAAACATTCAGTACTTC	CASSSRGPGAKNIQYF
13	TRBJ1-1	-	-	TRBV6-5	TGTGCCAGCAGGGAGTACTCGAACACTGAAGCTTTCTTT	CASREYSNTEAFF
15	TRBJ2-3	-	-	TRBV5-1	TGCGCCAGCAGCTTGGAGCGATCAGAGAGAGATACGCAGTATTTT	CASSLERSERDTQYF
12	TRBJ2-7	-	once	TRBV10-2	TGCGCCAGCAGTGCTAGCAAATACGAGCAGTACTTC	CASSASKYEQYF
12	TRBJ1-2	-	-	TRBV9	TGTGCCAGCAGCCCACGGGTCGGTGGCTACACCTTC	CASSPRVGGYTF
13	TRBJ1-2	TRBD1	-	TRBV28	TGTGCCAGTAGGAGCGGGGGACAGTCCGGCTACACCTTC	CASRSGGQSGYTF
14	TRBJ2-2	-	-	TRBV11-2	TGTGCCAGCAGCTTAATGGGGGCAGCCGGGGAGCTGTTTTTT	CASSLMGAAGELFF